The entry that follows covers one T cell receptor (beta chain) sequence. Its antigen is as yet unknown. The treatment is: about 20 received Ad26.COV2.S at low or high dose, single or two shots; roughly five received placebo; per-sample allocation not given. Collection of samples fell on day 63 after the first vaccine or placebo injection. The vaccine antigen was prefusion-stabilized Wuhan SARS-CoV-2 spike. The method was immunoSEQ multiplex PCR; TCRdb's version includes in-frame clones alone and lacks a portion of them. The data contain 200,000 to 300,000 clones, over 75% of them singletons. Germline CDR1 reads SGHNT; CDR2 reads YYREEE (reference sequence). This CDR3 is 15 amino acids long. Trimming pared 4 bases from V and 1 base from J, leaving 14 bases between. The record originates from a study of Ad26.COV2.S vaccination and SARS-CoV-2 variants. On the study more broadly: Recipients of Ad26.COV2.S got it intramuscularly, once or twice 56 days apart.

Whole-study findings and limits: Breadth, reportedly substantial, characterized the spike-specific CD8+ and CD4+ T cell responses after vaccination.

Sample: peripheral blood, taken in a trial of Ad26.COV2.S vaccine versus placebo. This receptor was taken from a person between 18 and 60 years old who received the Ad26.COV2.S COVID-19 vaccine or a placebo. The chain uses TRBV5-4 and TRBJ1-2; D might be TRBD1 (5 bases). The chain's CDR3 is CASSLGGVGNYGYTF. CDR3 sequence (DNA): TGTGCCAGCAGCCTGGGGGGGGTTGGTAACTATGGCTACACCTTC.